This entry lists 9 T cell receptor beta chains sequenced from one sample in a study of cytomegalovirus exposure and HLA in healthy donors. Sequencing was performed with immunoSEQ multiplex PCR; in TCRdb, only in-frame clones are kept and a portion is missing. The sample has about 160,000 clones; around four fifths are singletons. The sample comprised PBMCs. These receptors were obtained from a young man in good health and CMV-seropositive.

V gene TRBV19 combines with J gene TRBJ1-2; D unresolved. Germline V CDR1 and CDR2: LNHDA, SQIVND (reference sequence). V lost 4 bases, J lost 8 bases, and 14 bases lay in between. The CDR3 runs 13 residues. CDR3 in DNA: TGTGCCAGTAGTAATTCCGGGGTCGGCGGCTACACCTTC. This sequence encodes CASSNSGVGGYTF. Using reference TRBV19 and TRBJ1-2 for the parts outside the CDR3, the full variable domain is DGGITQSPKYLFRKEGQNVTLSCEQNLNHDAMYWYRQDPGQGLRLIYYSQIVNDFQKGDIAEGYSVSREKKESFPLTVTSAQKNPTAFYLCASSNSGVGGYTFGSGTRLTVV.

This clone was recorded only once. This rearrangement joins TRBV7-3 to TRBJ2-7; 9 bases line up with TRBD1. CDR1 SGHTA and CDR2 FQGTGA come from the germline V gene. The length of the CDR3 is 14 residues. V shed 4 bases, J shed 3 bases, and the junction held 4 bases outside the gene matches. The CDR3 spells CASSSTGGNYEQYF. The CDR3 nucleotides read TGTGCCAGCAGCTCGACAGGGGGGAACTACGAGCAGTACTTC.

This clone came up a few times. The CDR3 protein is CALARDRNQPQHF. The CDR3 nucleotides are TGTGCCCTCGCCCGGGATCGCAATCAGCCCCAGCATTTT. This chain connects TRBV6-1 to TRBJ1-5, with no clear D. V was trimmed by 11 bases and J by 2 bases, leaving 13 bases between them. CDR1 and CDR2 (germline): MNHNS, SASEGT. The length of the CDR3 is 13 residues.

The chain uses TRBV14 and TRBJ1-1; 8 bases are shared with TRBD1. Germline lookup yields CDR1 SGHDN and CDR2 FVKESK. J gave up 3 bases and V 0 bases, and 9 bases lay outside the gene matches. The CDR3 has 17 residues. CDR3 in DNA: TGTGCCAGCAGCCAAGATCAGGGGGCAGGGTTATACACTGAAGCTTTCTTT. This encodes CASSQDQGAGLYTEAFF. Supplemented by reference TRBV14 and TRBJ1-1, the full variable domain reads EAGVTQFPSHSVIEKGQTVTLRCDPISGHDNLYWYRRVMGKEIKFLLHFVKESKQDESGMPNNRFLAERTGGTYSTLKVQPAELEDSGVYFCASSQDQGAGLYTEAFFGQGTRLTVV.

In DNA, the CDR3 is TGTGCCACCGGGACAGGATGGAACTATGGCTACACCTTC. It translates to CATGTGWNYGYTF. The chain employs TRBV19 and TRBJ1-2; 8 positions match TRBD1. Per germline, CDR1 LNHDA and CDR2 SQIVND (reference sequence). With 10 bases clipped from V and 2 bases from J, the junction kept 6 bases outside the gene matches. This CDR3 contains 13 residues.

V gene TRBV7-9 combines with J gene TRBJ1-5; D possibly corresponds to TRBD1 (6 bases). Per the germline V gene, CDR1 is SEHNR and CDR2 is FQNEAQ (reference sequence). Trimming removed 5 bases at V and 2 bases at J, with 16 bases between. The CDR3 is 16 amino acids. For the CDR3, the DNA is TGTGCCAGCAGCCCAGAGGGTAGACAGGGCAATCAGCCCCAGCATTTT. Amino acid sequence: CASSPEGRQGNQPQHF.

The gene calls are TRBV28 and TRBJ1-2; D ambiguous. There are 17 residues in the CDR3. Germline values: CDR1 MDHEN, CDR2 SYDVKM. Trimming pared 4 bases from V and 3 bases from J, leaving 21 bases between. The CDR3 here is CASSSNSRFPGYYGYTF. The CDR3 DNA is TGTGCCAGCAGTTCAAACTCCCGATTCCCCGGGTACTATGGCTACACCTTC.

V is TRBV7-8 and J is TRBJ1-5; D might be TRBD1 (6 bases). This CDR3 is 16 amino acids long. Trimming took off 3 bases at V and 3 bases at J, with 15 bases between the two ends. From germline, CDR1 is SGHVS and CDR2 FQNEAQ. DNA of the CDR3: TGTGCCAGCAGCTTGTGGGGGGGCGGATCCAATCAGCCCCAGCATTTT. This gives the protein CASSLWGGGSNQPQHF.

The CDR3 nucleotides are TGTGCCAGCAGCACCGCAGGACAGAGGCTAAACAATGAGCAGTTCTTC. This encodes CASSTAGQRLNNEQFF. The chain carries TRBV5-6 and TRBJ2-1; D is possibly TRBD1 (6 bases). The CDR3 consists of 16 residues. Germline V gene sequence: CDR1 SGHDT, CDR2 YYEEEE. V lost 4 bases, J lost 5 bases, and 19 bases lay in between.